A single sample is the source of the 29 T cell receptor beta chains below, sequenced in a study of cytomegalovirus exposure and HLA in healthy donors. A multiplex PCR was run with 60 Vbeta primers and 13 Jbeta primers. Sequenced by immunoSEQ multiplex PCR; TCRdb stores in-frame clones only, minus some. The sample holds around 140,000 clones, roughly 75% seen once. Sequencing used PBMCs. All receptors come from a man in his forties in good health and CMV-seronegative.

This sequence joins TRBV27 and TRBJ2-7; 8 positions match TRBD1. Unmatched junction bases numbered 21, after V lost 6 bases and J lost 8 bases. CDR1 is MNHEY, CDR2 SMNVEV, per germline (reference sequence). The CDR3 runs to 17 residues. The chain's CDR3 is CASSRYDRGTMGSKQYF. In DNA, the CDR3 is TGTGCCAGCAGCCGGTATGACAGGGGCACTATGGGAAGCAAGCAGTACTTC.

The CDR3 DNA sequence: TGTGCCATCAGTGAAAGCCCATCAAACACTGAAGCTTTCTTT. This encodes CAISESPSNTEAFF. The chain couples TRBV10-3 to TRBJ1-1; D not resolved. Trimming removed 3 bases at V and 2 bases at J, with 10 bases between. The CDR3 has 14 amino acids. The V gene's germline CDR1 is ENHRY and CDR2 SYGVKD.

This clone was detected a few times. The chain employs TRBV7-9 and TRBJ1-3, with D hard to call. The V gene lost 5 bases and the J gene lost 1 base, with 15 bases spanning the gap. The CDR3 totals 16 residues. Germline V gene data show CDR1 as SEHNR and CDR2 as FQNEAQ (reference sequence). CDR3 DNA sequence: TGTGCCAGCAGCCAATCGCTCCCCGGTTCTGGAAACACCATATATTTT. Protein sequence: CASSQSLPGSGNTIYF.

The J gene is TRBJ1-2, the V gene TRBV4-1; a possible D gene is TRBD1 (5 bases). The V gene's germline CDR1 is MGHRA and CDR2 YSYEKL. The CDR3 is made up of 16 amino acids. Trimming took off 0 bases at V and 3 bases at J, with 14 bases between the two ends. The CDR3 region is CASSQDRRDAYYGYTF. CDR3 nucleotides: TGCGCCAGCAGCCAAGATCGGCGGGACGCCTACTATGGCTACACCTTC.

The rearrangement links TRBV9 to TRBJ2-1; 8 bases are a match to TRBD2. V trimming: 3 bases; J trimming: 5 bases; junction bases outside the gene matches: 7. The CDR3 spans 15 residues. CDR1 and CDR2 (germline): SGDLS, YYNGEE. The CDR3 spells CASSAQASGHNEQFF. In DNA, the CDR3 is TGTGCCAGCAGCGCCCAGGCTAGCGGGCACAATGAGCAGTTCTTC.

This chain links TRBV5-1 with TRBJ2-7, with D hard to call. V was cut by 5 bases and J by 3 bases, with 9 bases left in between. Germline V lookup: CDR1 SGHRS, CDR2 YFSETQ. This CDR3 is 12 amino acids long. The CDR3 sequence is CASRTGVYEQYF. CDR3 coding DNA: TGCGCCAGCAGGACGGGTGTCTACGAGCAGTACTTC. Supplemented by reference TRBV5-1 and TRBJ2-7, the full variable domain reads KAGVTQTPRYLIKTRGQQVTLSCSPISGHRSVSWYQQTPGQGLQFLFEYFSETQRNKGNFPGRFSGRQFSNSRSEMNVSTLELGDSALYLCASRTGVYEQYFGPGTRLTVT.

The chain couples TRBV27 to TRBJ2-3; D gene ambiguous. Germline values: CDR1 MNHEY, CDR2 SMNVEV (reference sequence). The CDR3 totals 13 residues. V lost 6 bases to trimming and J lost 2 bases, with 9 bases between them. CDR3 sequence: CASRLVDTDTQYF. CDR3 DNA sequence: TGTGCCAGCAGATTGGTAGACACAGATACGCAGTATTTT.

V and J are TRBV6-1 and TRBJ1-3; D is ambiguous. Germline values: CDR1 MNHNS, CDR2 SASEGT. V was trimmed by 2 bases and J by 4 bases, leaving 9 bases between them. The CDR3 is 14 residues long. Here the CDR3 reads CASSEIGRGNTIYF. For the CDR3, the DNA is TGTGCCAGCAGTGAAATAGGGAGAGGAAACACCATATATTTT.

The V gene is TRBV4-1, the J gene TRBJ2-4, with 8 positions matching TRBD1. Trimming cost V 1 base and J 5 bases; bases outside gene matches: 4. Germline assignment: CDR1 MGHRA and CDR2 YSYEKL. The CDR3 sequence is 15 residues long. The CDR3 reads CASSQGPGQENIQYF. The DNA of the CDR3 is TGCGCCAGCAGCCAAGGCCCGGGACAGGAAAACATTCAGTACTTC.

This clone was seen once. The chain recombines TRBV18 with TRBJ1-5; TRBD1 aligns across 8 bases. J was trimmed by 3 bases and V by 4 bases; bases with no gene match: 5. CDR1 is KGHSH, CDR2 LQKENI, per germline. The CDR3 runs to 15 residues. CDR3 coding DNA: TGTGCCAGCTCACTCGGACAGGGAGACAATCAGCCCCAGCATTTT. It codes for CASSLGQGDNQPQHF.

This clone was counted a single time. The chain combines TRBV18 with TRBJ1-5; weak D call: TRBD1 (5 bases). Germline V gene data show CDR1 as KGHSH and CDR2 as LQKENI. V dropped 2 bases and J dropped 1 base, with 12 bases sitting between them. The CDR3 extends over 16 amino acids. CDR3: CASSPEAGGSNQPQHF. The CDR3 DNA follows: TGTGCCAGCTCACCAGAAGCGGGGGGAAGCAATCAGCCCCAGCATTTT.

Details on this clone: At one end, the junction sequence differs from germline, possibly due to a read error. The chain carries TRBV18 and TRBJ2-3, with D unresolved. Germline V lookup: CDR1 KGHSH, CDR2 LQKENI. The CDR3 runs 12 residues. For the CDR3, the DNA is TGTGCCAGCTCACAAAGCATAGATACGCAGTATTTT. This translates into CASSQSIDTQYF.

The V call is TRBV7-9, the J call TRBJ2-1, with 9 bases fitting TRBD2. Germline CDR1 and CDR2: SEHNR and FQNEAQ (reference sequence). The CDR3 consists of 16 residues. Trimming took 3 bases from V and 3 from J; bases not matched to a gene: 6. This chain's CDR3 is CASSFSSGEVYNEQFF. The CDR3 DNA reads TGTGCCAGCAGCTTTTCTAGCGGGGAAGTCTACAATGAGCAGTTCTTC.

V usage is TRBV28 and J usage is TRBJ2-3; 7 nucleotides line up with TRBD2. V lost 3 bases to trimming and J lost 6 bases; unmatched junction nucleotides: 15. Per germline, CDR1 MDHEN and CDR2 SYDVKM. The CDR3 contains 17 residues. CDR3 nucleotides: TGTGCCAGCAGTTTCGGTGGCGGGGGAACCCTCAGGGATACGCAGTATTTT. This gives the protein CASSFGGGGTLRDTQYF.

This sequence joins TRBV4-1 and TRBJ2-4; tentatively, D is TRBD2 (6 bases). The CDR3 contains 17 residues. CDR1 and CDR2 from the germline V gene are MGHRA and YSYEKL. V dropped 3 bases and J dropped 0 bases, with 15 bases sitting between them. As DNA, the CDR3 is TGCGCCAGCAGCCAGGTCGGGGGTGGGCTAGCCAAAAACATTCAGTACTTC. Protein sequence: CASSQVGGGLAKNIQYF.

This clone came up once. Its ends do not fully match the called genes, so a read error is possible. The chain uses TRBV2 and TRBJ2-7; 7 bases align to TRBD1. Germline V gene data show CDR1 as SNHLY and CDR2 as FYNNEI. The CDR3 spans 14 residues. CDR3 in DNA: TGTGCCAGCAGGCCTCGACAGGGATACTACGGGCAGTACTTC. Its translation is CASRPRQGYYGQYF.

V usage is TRBV27 and J usage is TRBJ2-7; 10 bases are shared with TRBD1. The CDR3 loop spans 14 amino acids. Germline V CDR1 and CDR2: MNHEY, SMNVEV (reference sequence). V was clipped by 5 bases and J by 5 bases; unmatched bases: 6. The DNA of the CDR3 is TGTGCCAGCAGTCAAAGAGGGACAGGGGACGAGCAGTACTTC. As protein: CASSQRGTGDEQYF.

V and J are TRBV2 and TRBJ2-1, with 8 positions matching TRBD2. Losses at the gene ends were 4 bases for V and 8 bases for J; bases not matched to a gene: 10. The CDR3 spans 15 residues. Per germline, CDR1 SNHLY and CDR2 FYNNEI. The CDR3 sequence: CASSAERGGLYEQFF. The CDR3 DNA reads as TGTGCCAGCAGTGCAGAACGGGGGGGACTGTATGAGCAGTTCTTC.

This clone was seen once. Here the CDR3 DNA reads TGTGCCAGCAGTGTAACAGGGGGCGAGCAGTACTTC. Amino acids: CASSVTGGEQYF. The chain carries TRBV6-1 and TRBJ2-7; TRBD1 aligns across 8 bases. The CDR3 runs to 12 residues. V dropped 4 bases and J dropped 6; count of bases not matched to a gene: 2. Germline V CDR1 and CDR2: MNHNS, SASEGT.

The CDR3 DNA reads TGCGCCAGCAGCCGCTGGGGACAGGGTGCCTACAATGAGCAGTTCTTC. Protein sequence: CASSRWGQGAYNEQFF. V and J are TRBV4-3 and TRBJ2-1, with 9 bases identical to TRBD1. Germline V gene lookup returns CDR1 LGHNA and CDR2 YSLEER. After removal of 4 bases from V and 2 bases from J, the junction contained 6 bases not matched to a gene. This CDR3 comprises 16 residues.

The chain combines TRBV18 with TRBJ2-7; 10 nucleotides line up with TRBD1. The V gene end was trimmed by 6 bases and the J gene end by 2 bases; junction bases not matched to a gene: 7. The V gene's germline CDR1 is KGHSH and CDR2 LQKENI. The CDR3 has 15 residues. The CDR3 reads CASSAGQGLTYEQYF. The DNA for the CDR3 is TGTGCCAGCTCGGCGGGACAGGGGCTGACCTACGAGCAGTACTTC.

The chain recombines TRBV27 with TRBJ2-2, with 10 bases fitting TRBD1. The trim removed 4 bases at V and 6 bases at J, leaving 5 bases unmatched. The CDR3 extends over 15 amino acids. Germline CDR1 reads MNHEY; CDR2 reads SMNVEV (reference sequence). Here the CDR3 DNA reads TGTGCCAGCAGTTGGGGGACAGGGGTAGCCGGGGAGCTGTTTTTT. Translating it yields CASSWGTGVAGELFF.

The chain combines TRBV15 with TRBJ1-4; D uncertain. Germline CDR1 is LNHNV and CDR2 is YYDKDF (reference sequence). The ends were cut back, 5 bases at V and 2 bases at J, with 9 bases in the middle. This CDR3 is built from 14 residues. As DNA, the CDR3 is TGTGCCACCAGCGACTTAGGTACTAATGAAAAACTGTTTTTT. Its protein is CATSDLGTNEKLFF.

The DNA of the CDR3 is TGTGCCAGCAGCCCTACTAAGGAGACCCAGTACTTC. Its protein is CASSPTKETQYF. This sequence joins TRBV7-6 and TRBJ2-5; unclear D gene. There are 12 residues in the CDR3. Looked up from germline, CDR1 is SGHVS and CDR2 is FNYEAQ. Trimming removed 5 bases from V and 5 bases from J, with 9 bases in between. The whole variable domain, filled in from reference TRBV7-6 and TRBJ2-5, reads GAGVSQSPRYKVTKRGQDVALRCDPISGHVSLYWYRQALGQGPEFLTYFNYEAQQDKSGLPNDRFSAERPEGSISTLTIQRTEQRDSAMYRCASSPTKETQYFGPGTRLLVL.

The CDR3: CSAISTSSQETQYF. The CDR3 DNA follows: TGCAGCGCCATTTCGACTAGTTCCCAAGAGACCCAGTACTTC. The chain couples TRBV29-1 to TRBJ2-5; possible D gene TRBD2, 6 bases. V shed 7 bases and J shed 1 base, with 16 bases lying between them. This CDR3 is 14 amino acids long. Per the germline V gene, CDR1 is SQVTM and CDR2 is ANQGSEA. The variable domain in full, with the rest retrieved from reference TRBV29-1 and TRBJ2-5, is SAVISQKPSRDICQRGTSLTIQCQVDSQVTMMFWYRQQPGQSLTLIATANQGSEATYESGFVIDKFPISRPNLTFSTLTVSNMSPEDSSIYLCSAISTSSQETQYFGPGTRLLVL.

The chain is built from TRBV27 and TRBJ2-5; a possible D gene is TRBD1 (6 bases). Near its end, the DNA agrees better with TRBJ2-7, so the J call may be wrong. Germline CDR1 reads MNHEY; CDR2 reads SMNVEV (reference sequence). The CDR3 is made up of 15 amino acids. CDR3 loop: CASIPSGVGIYEQYF. In DNA form, the CDR3 reads TGTGCCAGCATCCCCTCAGGGGTCGGAATCTACGAGCAGTACTTC.

V and J are TRBV28 and TRBJ2-4, with a possible D match to TRBD1 (5 bases). The germline gives CDR1 MDHEN, CDR2 SYDVKM. V shed 5 bases and J shed 0 bases, with 14 bases lying between them. The CDR3 is made up of 16 amino acids. CDR3 region: CASSPPSTEAKNIQYF. The DNA for the CDR3 is TGTGCCAGCAGTCCTCCGTCGACAGAAGCCAAAAACATTCAGTACTTC.

This clone was counted once. The chain uses TRBV7-2 and TRBJ2-7; no clear D. The CDR3 covers 14 residues. Between the trimmed V and J ends, which lost 1 base and 2 bases, there was a span of 9 bases. The germline CDR1 and CDR2 sequences are SGHTA and FQGNSA. In DNA form, the CDR3 reads TGTGCCAGCAGCTTAGGTGGCGGTCCCTACGAGCAGTACTTC. Translated, it gives CASSLGGGPYEQYF.

The chain recombines TRBV11-2 with TRBJ2-2, with 9 bases matching TRBD1. J gave up 0 bases and V 4 bases, and 3 bases lay outside the gene matches. CDR1 and CDR2 (germline): SGHAT, FQNNGV. This CDR3 spans 16 amino acids. In DNA form, the CDR3 reads TGTGCCAGCAGCTCCTGGACAGGGGCGAACACCGGGGAGCTGTTTTTT. This codes for CASSSWTGANTGELFF.